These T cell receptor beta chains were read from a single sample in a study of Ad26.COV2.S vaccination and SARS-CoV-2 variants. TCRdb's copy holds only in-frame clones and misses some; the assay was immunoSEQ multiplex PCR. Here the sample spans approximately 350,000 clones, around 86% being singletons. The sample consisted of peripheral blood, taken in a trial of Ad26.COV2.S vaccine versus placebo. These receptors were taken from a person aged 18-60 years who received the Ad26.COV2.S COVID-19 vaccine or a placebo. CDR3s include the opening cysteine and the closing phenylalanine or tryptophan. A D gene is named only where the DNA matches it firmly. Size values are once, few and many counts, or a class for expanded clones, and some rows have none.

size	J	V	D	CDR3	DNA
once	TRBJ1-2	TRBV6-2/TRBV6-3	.	CASSQGVRQGSYTF	TGTGCCAGCAGTCAGGGAGTTAGGCAAGGAAGCTACACCTTC
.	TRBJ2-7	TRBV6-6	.	CASSPHQTHSYEQYF	TGTGCCAGCAGTCCACACCAGACACACTCCTACGAGCAGTACTTC
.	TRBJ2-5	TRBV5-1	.	CASTPPPLGQETQYF	TGCGCCAGCACCCCTCCCCCGTTGGGGCAAGAGACCCAGTACTTC
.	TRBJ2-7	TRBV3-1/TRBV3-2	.	CASSQIYEQYF	TGTGCCAGCAGCCAAATTTACGAGCAGTACTTC
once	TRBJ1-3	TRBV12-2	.	CASRSGTIYF	TGTGCAAGTCGCTCTGGCACCATATATTTT
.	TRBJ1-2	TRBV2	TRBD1	CASLTGGFSYGYTF	TGTGCCAGCTTAACAGGGGGCTTTAGCTATGGCTACACCTTC
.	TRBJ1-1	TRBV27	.	CASSFRTPNTEAFF	TGTGCCAGCAGTTTTCGGACACCGAACACTGAAGCTTTCTTT
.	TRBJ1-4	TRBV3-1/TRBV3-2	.	CASSPPSLRDEKLFF	TGTGCCAGCAGCCCCCCTAGCCTCAGAGATGAAAAACTGTTTTTT
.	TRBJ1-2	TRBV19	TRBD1	CASTRGFDYGYTF	TGTGCCAGTACCAGGGGGTTCGACTATGGCTACACCTTC
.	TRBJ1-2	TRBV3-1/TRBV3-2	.	CASSQVGGYGYTF	TGTGCCAGCAGCCAAGTGGGGGGGTATGGCTACACCTTC
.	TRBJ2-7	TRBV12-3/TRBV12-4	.	CASRATGYKIYF	TGTGCCAGCAGGGCCACAGGGTATAAGATTTACTTC
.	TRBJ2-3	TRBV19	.	CASSILVVGTDTQYF	TGTGCCAGTAGTATCCTTGTCGTGGGCACAGATACGCAGTATTTT
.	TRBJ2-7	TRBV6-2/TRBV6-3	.	CASSYIDEQYF	TGTGCCAGCAGTTACATCGACGAGCAGTACTTC
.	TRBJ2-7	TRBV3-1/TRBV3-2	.	CASSTQSPGTSSYEQYF	TGTGCCAGCAGCACACAATCGCCAGGTACGAGCTCCTACGAGCAGTACTTC
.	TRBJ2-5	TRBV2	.	CATSLKDGETQYF	TGTGCCACCTCGCTGAAGGACGGGGAGACCCAGTACTTC
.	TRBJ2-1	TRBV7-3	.	CASSLTADYNEQFF	TGTGCCAGCAGCTTAACGGCGGACTACAATGAGCAGTTCTTC
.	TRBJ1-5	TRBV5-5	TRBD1	CASSIAGTGISNQPQHF	TGTGCCAGCAGCATCGCCGGGACAGGGATCAGCAATCAGCCCCAGCATTTT
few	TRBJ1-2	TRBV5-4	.	CASSLGVDRDLYGYTF	TGTGCCAGCAGCTTGGGGGTCGACAGAGATCTCTATGGCTACACCTTC
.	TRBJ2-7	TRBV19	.	CASSISSTTYEQYF	TGTGCCAGTAGTATATCGTCCACCACCTACGAGCAGTACTTC
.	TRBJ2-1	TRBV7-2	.	CASSLELGRGNEQFF	TGTGCCAGCAGCTTAGAACTCGGCAGGGGAAATGAGCAGTTCTTC
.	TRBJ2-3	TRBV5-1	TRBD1	CASSLEETGVDTQYF	TGCGCCAGCAGCTTGGAAGAGACAGGGGTAGATACGCAGTATTTT
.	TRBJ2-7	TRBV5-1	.	CASSPPGGPEQYF	TGCGCCAGCAGCCCCCCCGGAGGGCCCGAGCAGTACTTC
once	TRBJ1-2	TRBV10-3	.	CAISAEGVGYTF	TGTGCCATCAGTGCCGAAGGGGTCGGCTACACCTTC
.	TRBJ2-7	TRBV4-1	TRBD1	CASSSRRGDRGSYEQYF	TGCGCCAGCAGCTCAAGACGGGGGGACAGGGGTTCCTACGAGCAGTACTTC
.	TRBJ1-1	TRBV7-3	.	CASSLGGPTEAFF	TGTGCCAGCAGCCTCGGGGGCCCCACTGAAGCTTTCTTT
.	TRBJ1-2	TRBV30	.	CAWSTGPYGYTF	TGTGCCTGGTCGACAGGCCCATATGGCTACACCTTC
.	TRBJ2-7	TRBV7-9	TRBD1	CASSPGQAMTYEQYF	TGTGCCAGCAGTCCGGGACAGGCTATGACCTACGAGCAGTACTTC
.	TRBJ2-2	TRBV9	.	CASSVEELNTGELFF	TGTGCCAGCAGCGTCGAGGAGCTGAACACCGGGGAGCTGTTTTTT
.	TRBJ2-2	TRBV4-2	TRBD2	CASSPSSSGGRELFF	TGTGCCAGCAGTCCAAGTTCTAGCGGGGGTCGGGAGCTGTTTTTT